This T cell receptor beta chain was sequenced for a study of regulatory T cells in long-lasting Graves disease. General study points: Under persistent disease, TRBV28, TRBJ1-2 and TRBJ2-5 were used preferentially.

This clonotype was counted only a few times. As yet, its antigen is unknown. This sample's time point: newly diagnosed GD, antithyroid drugs for less than 3 months. Preparation of the TCR library used RNA extracted from PBMCs. In each case, Graves' disease was diagnosed per American Thyroid Association guidelines. Peripheral blood, around 9 milliliters of it, was drawn into EDTA tubes. Combining iRepertoire HTBI primers with Arm-PCR of CDR3 regions, the authors built TCR beta libraries. TCRdb recomputed calls from the multiplex PCR reads with MiXCR, one row per CDR3 protein. The sample shows about 460,000 distinct CDR3 sequences, around 15% of them seen only once. The CDR3 sequence is 16 residues long. In germline, CDR1 is SGHRS, CDR2 YFSETQ. The V and J ends lost 4 bases and 1 base, in that order; junction bases with no gene match: 4. The same specimen was also included in a second study, on T cells in Graves' hyperthyroidism and ophthalmopathy.

The sample consisted of peripheral blood mononuclear cells (PBMCs), taken at new diagnosis, from a patient treated with antithyroid drugs. The TCR was taken from a woman aged 50 to 60 with Graves disease. The rearrangement joins TRBV5-1 to TRBJ2-5, with 13 bases aligning to TRBD2. CDR3 in amino acids: CASSRGTSGVQETQYF. As DNA, the CDR3 is TGCGCCAGCAGCAGAGGGACTAGCGGGGTCCAAGAGACCCAGTACTTC.